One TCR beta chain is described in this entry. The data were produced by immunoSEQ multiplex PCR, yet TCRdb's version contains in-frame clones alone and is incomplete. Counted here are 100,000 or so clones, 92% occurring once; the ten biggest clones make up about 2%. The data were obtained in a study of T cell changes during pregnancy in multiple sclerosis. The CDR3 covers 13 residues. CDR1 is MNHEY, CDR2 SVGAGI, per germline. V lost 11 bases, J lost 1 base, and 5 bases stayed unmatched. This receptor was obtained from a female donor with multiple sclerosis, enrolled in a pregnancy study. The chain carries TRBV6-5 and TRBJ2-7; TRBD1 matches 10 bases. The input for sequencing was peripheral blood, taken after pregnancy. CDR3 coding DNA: TGTGCCGCGGGACAGGGGCCATCCTACGAGCAGTACTTC. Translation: CAAGQGPSYEQYF.